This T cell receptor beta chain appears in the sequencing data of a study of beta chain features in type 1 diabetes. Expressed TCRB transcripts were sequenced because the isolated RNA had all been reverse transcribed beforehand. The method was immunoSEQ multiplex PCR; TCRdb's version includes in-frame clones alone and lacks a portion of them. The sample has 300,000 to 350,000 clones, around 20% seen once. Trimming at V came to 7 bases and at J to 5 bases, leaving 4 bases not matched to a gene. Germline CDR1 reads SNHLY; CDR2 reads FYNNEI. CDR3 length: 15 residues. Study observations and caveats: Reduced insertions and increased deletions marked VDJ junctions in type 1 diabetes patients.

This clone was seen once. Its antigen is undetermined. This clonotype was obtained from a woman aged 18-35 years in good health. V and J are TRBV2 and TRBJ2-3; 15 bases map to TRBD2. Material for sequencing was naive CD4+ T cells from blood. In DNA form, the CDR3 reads TGTGCCAGCAATGGGGGACTAGCGGGGGGAGATACGCAGTATTTT. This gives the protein CASNGGLAGGDTQYF. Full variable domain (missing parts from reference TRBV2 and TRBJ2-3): EPEVTQTPSHQVTQMGQEVILRCVPISNHLYFYWYRQILGQKVEFLVSFYNNEISEKSEIFDDQFSVERPDGSNFTLKIRSTKLEDSAMYFCASNGGLAGGDTQYFGPGTRLTVL.